This TCR beta chain was identified during a study of blood T cell repertoires in COVID-19 (dated by TCRdb to the early 2020s). For the study in its entirety: Collaborator samples came from the United States, Italy and Spain and covered acute and convalescent phases of COVID-19. The prospective study material was composed of cDNA or gDNA derived from T cells, B-cell-depleted T cells, or PBMCs. The dataset comprised deeply sampled blood TCRbeta repertoires from subjects exposed to, actively infected with, or recovered from COVID-19. The repertoires were made available in a free public database intended to serve as a resource for research on the immune response to SARS-CoV-2. The samples were drawn from two sources: the first 160 participants of the ongoing ImmuneRACE study, and approximately 1,300 subjects contributed by 6 global collaborators. A de-identified subject ID, COVID-19 status, age in years and sex were almost always included in the sample metadata. Where available, HLA class I and class II types were obtained from metadata supplied by the sample provider rather than from assay-based typing.

TCRbeta CDR3 regions were amplified from genomic DNA by means of the immunoSEQ Assay, a bias-controlled multiplex PCR. In the paper's pipeline: The number of nucleated cells in each sample was estimated from the amplification of reference gene primers within the assay. Sequence reads were collapsed and filtered to measure the absolute abundance of every unique TCRbeta CDR3 rearrangement. For each sample, productive Simpson clonality was calculated by taking the square root of Simpson's diversity index across productive rearrangements. TCRdb obtained this table from immuneACCESS and retained in-frame rearrangements with V and J assigned. These tables miss some clones; where compared with another copy, unresolved V genes account for less than half of the shortfall, and the remainder is unexplained. V and J calls and clone size are as listed in that table; D and trimming were resolved from the DNA. In this sample the table shows tens of thousands of clones, under 90% of which occur a single time. Of the sample, more than 4% falls within the top ten clones.

The germline V gene encodes CDR1 MGHRA and CDR2 YSYEKL. Unmatched junction bases come to 11, with V trimmed by 1 base and J by 1 base. The CDR3 goes from the cysteine to the phenylalanine over 18 residues. Only the CDR3 portion is preserved as DNA: 54 bases, with reading frame beginning at the first base. Overall study outcomes, separate from this receptor: The amount of clinical and demographic metadata varied by source and participant and was provided uncurated.

Each collaborating institution followed its own protocols to collect whole blood in K2EDTA tubes. For TCRbeta analysis, collaborator samples were shipped as frozen whole blood, as isolated PBMCs, or as DNA extracted from either sample type. About this clone itself: The antigen it recognizes is unknown. The record has no base qualities; no much larger clone is one base away.

The sequence was collected from a woman aged 60 to 75 with acute or convalescent COVID-19. The chain is made from TRBV4-1 and TRBJ1-1, with 8 middle bases fitting TRBD1. Source material: peripheral blood. The CDR3 here reads CASSQVGRGRRENTEAFF. The sequenced DNA is TGCGCCAGCAGCCAAGTTGGCAGGGGGCGCCGGGAGAACACTGAAGCTTTCTTT.